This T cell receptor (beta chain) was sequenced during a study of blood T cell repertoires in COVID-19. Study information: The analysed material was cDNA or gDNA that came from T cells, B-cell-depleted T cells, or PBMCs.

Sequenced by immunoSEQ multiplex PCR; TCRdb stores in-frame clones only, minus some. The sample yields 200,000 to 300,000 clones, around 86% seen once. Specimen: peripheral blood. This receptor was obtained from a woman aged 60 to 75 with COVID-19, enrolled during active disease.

The CDR3 bases are TGTGCCATCAGTGAGTCGTTAGCGGGCCCCGTGGAGCAGTACTTC. Translated, it gives CAISESLAGPVEQYF. The J gene is TRBJ2-7, the V gene TRBV10-3, with 7 bases that match TRBD2. V lost 0 bases and J lost 7; bases outside the gene matches: 9. Germline CDR1 reads ENHRY; CDR2 reads SYGVKD. The CDR3 loop spans 15 amino acids.